This T cell receptor beta chain stems from a study of beta chain features in type 1 diabetes. About the research overall: Healthy donors and patients showed comparable age, gender and cell yields.

Study conclusions and caveats: In all four CD4+ subsets, TCRB CDR3 length was significantly, moderately reduced in type 1 diabetes.

A note on this clone: Its cognate antigen is unknown.

The isolated RNA, all of it, was reverse transcribed, so expressed TCRB transcripts were what got sequenced. Regulatory, naive and central memory T cell samples averaged approximately 3.9 million reads. Here immunoSEQ multiplex PCR was the method, and the copy in TCRdb shows in-frame clones only, minus some. The repertoire holds 150,000 to 200,000 clones, with around 9% as singletons. Each sorted fraction was over 95% pure. The CDR3 extends over 15 amino acids. Per the germline V gene, CDR1 is WSHSY and CDR2 is SAAADI. V gave up 6 bases and J gave up 5 bases; unmatched junction bases: 1. Sample: central memory CD4+ T cells from blood. The chain employs TRBV10-2 and TRBJ2-1, with TRBD2 identical over 16 bases. The receptor's source is a woman aged 25 to 39 with type 1 diabetes. The CDR3 DNA follows: TGCGCCAGCAGGGGGACTAGCGGGAGGGACAATGAGCAGTTCTTC. This translates into CASRGTSGRDNEQFF.